This T cell receptor (beta chain) originates from a study of blood T cell repertoires in COVID-19. Background on the study: The analysed material was cDNA or gDNA that came from T cells, B-cell-depleted T cells, or PBMCs.

Clones were sequenced by immunoSEQ multiplex PCR, and TCRdb holds only the in-frame ones, with some missing. This sample carries over 75,000 clones, 65% to 85% of them seen once, and the ten largest clones take around 11%. Germline trimming cut 2 bases from V and 6 bases from J; bases unmatched to any gene: 5. Germline V gives CDR1 SGHDT, CDR2 YYEEEE. The CDR3 totals 14 residues. This TCR was recovered from a man aged 70-80 years with acute or convalescent COVID-19. The chain couples TRBV5-6 to TRBJ2-7; 10 bases align to TRBD2. What was sequenced was peripheral blood. DNA for the CDR3: TGTGCCAGCAGCTTACTAGCGGGGTCCGGCGAGCAGTACTTC. It specifies CASSLLAGSGEQYF.